This T cell receptor beta chain comes out of a study of early T cells in non-severe SARS-CoV-2 infection. Via MiXCR, TCRdb re-called the 5' RACE reads, giving one row per CDR3 protein. The data hold tens of thousands of distinct CDR3 sequences, with about an eighth observed a single time. Study-wide results and limits: Comparison of clonotypes with VDJdb favored anti-spike CD8 responses while missing private and CD4 specificities.

This clonotype is termed medium-sized (0.01 to 0.1%). Its antigen is not known. The CDR3 runs 15 residues. Looked up from germline, CDR1 is MNHEY and CDR2 is SMNVEV (reference sequence). V was shortened by 2 bases and J by 4 bases, with 11 bases between the two germline ends. Sequencing was carried out using whole blood. The clonotype comes from an adult who was a healthcare worker with PCR-confirmed SARS-CoV-2 infection or an uninfected control (not recorded which). The chain is built from TRBV27 and TRBJ2-2, with a possible D match to TRBD2 (6 bases). The CDR3 loop is CASSLLLRGTGELFF. As DNA, the CDR3 is TGTGCCAGCAGTTTACTTTTGCGGGGCACCGGGGAGCTGTTTTTT.